The next 19 T cell receptor beta chains were all read from a single sample in a study of T cells in Graves' hyperthyroidism and ophthalmopathy. Amplified TCR beta CDR3 regions derived from RNA transcripts. The HTBI primer set served for first-round RT-PCR of the TCR CDR3. TCRdb itself ran the multiplex PCR reads through MiXCR, one entry per CDR3 protein. The sample gives a few hundred thousand distinct CDR3 sequences, approximately 14% of which show up once; less than 20% is in the top ten. The specimen was blood. Source of these receptors: a woman aged 18-30 years with Graves' hyperthyroidism.

This clonotype was recorded many times. The chain has TRBV7-3 and TRBJ2-1, with unresolved D. From germline, CDR1 is SGHTA and CDR2 FQGTGA. V shed 5 bases and J shed 1 base, with 9 bases lying between them. The CDR3 covers 14 residues. The chain's CDR3 is CASSLMPSYNEQFF. The CDR3 DNA is TGTGCCAGCAGCCTAATGCCATCCTACAATGAGCAGTTCTTC.

This clonotype was seen more than once but under ten times. The chain has TRBV30 and TRBJ2-4; D could derive from TRBD1 or TRBD2 (5 bases each). Germline assignment: CDR1 GTSNPN and CDR2 SVGIG (reference sequence). Trimming left V 0 bases short and J 5 bases short, with 11 bases between. CDR3 length: 14 residues. CDR3 amino acids: CAWSVGMGENIQYF. CDR3 DNA: TGTGCCTGGAGTGTGGGCATGGGGGAAAACATTCAGTACTTC.

The chain links TRBV18 to TRBJ1-3; no definite D call. Germline V gene data show CDR1 as KGHSH and CDR2 as LQKENI. V dropped 1 base and J dropped 2 bases, with 6 bases sitting between them. This CDR3 is built from 14 residues. DNA of the CDR3: TGTGCCAGCTCACCACAGGATACTGGAAACACCATATATTTT. Its protein is CASSPQDTGNTIYF.

The chain recombines TRBV7-3 with TRBJ1-1, with D tentatively TRBD1 (5 bases). CDR1 SGHTA and CDR2 FQGTGA come from the germline V gene. CDR3 length: 15 residues. V was pared by 1 base and J by 0 bases, with 9 bases between. The CDR3 DNA reads as TGTGCCAGCAGCTTAAGGGGGGAGTTGAACACTGAAGCTTTCTTT. It yields the protein CASSLRGELNTEAFF.

This clonotype was detected a few times. The CDR3 DNA is TGCAGTGCTGCGGCCGGAGGGGGGAACGAAAAACTGTTTTTT. The encoded protein is CSAAAGGGNEKLFF. The rearrangement uses TRBV20-1 and TRBJ1-4; tentatively, D is TRBD1 (6 bases). The CDR3 totals 14 residues. CDR1 and CDR2 (germline): DFQATT, SNEGSKA (reference sequence). With 5 bases removed from V and 8 bases from J, the gap between germline ends came to 18 bases.

This clonotype was seen only a few times. The V call is TRBV30, the J call TRBJ1-3; D call uncertain. The ends were cut back, 3 bases at V and 0 bases at J, with 12 bases in the middle. The CDR3 runs 15 residues. Germline CDR1 is GTSNPN and CDR2 is SVGIG (reference sequence). CDR3 nucleotide sequence: TGTGCCTGGAGGAGATTACAATTCTCTGGAAACACCATATATTTT. This sequence encodes CAWRRLQFSGNTIYF. Complete variable domain (other parts from reference TRBV30 and TRBJ1-3): SQTIHQWPATLVQPVGSPLSLECTVEGTSNPNLYWYRQAAGRGLQLLFYSVGIGQISSEVPQNLSASRPQDRQFILSSKKLLLSDSGFYLCAWRRLQFSGNTIYFGEGSWLTVV.

This chain's CDR3 is CASSFSSGRGGTDTQYF. The CDR3 coding sequence is TGCGCCAGCAGCTTCTCTAGCGGGAGAGGGGGCACAGATACGCAGTATTTT. The chain employs TRBV5-1 and TRBJ2-3, with 10 bases that match TRBD2. CDR3 length: 17 amino acids. Trimming cost V 2 bases and J 1 base; bases outside gene matches: 7. Germline CDR1 reads SGHRS; CDR2 reads YFSETQ.

The chain combines TRBV10-3 with TRBJ1-3; D gene ambiguous. V was shortened by 6 bases and J by 4 bases, with 7 bases between the two germline ends. Germline V gene sequence: CDR1 ENHRY, CDR2 SYGVKD. This CDR3 region has 12 residues. The CDR3 sequence is CAISASGNTIYF. The CDR3 DNA sequence: TGTGCCATCAGCGCCTCCGGAAACACCATATATTTT.

This clonotype was seen a few times. This chain connects TRBV6-6 to TRBJ1-1, with 8 bases identical to TRBD1. Per the germline V gene, CDR1 is MNHNY and CDR2 is SVGAGI (reference sequence). The CDR3 runs to 14 residues. After removal of 2 bases from V and 4 bases from J, the junction contained 3 bases not matched to a gene. DNA for the CDR3: TGTGCCAGCAGTTACAATACAGGGGGCACTGAAGCTTTCTTT. This encodes CASSYNTGGTEAFF.

This clonotype was recorded a few times. The rearrangement uses TRBV20-1 and TRBJ1-5, with a tentative D call TRBD1 (6 bases). The germline V gene has CDR1 DFQATT and CDR2 SNEGSKA (reference sequence). CDR3 length: 18 amino acids. V gave up 2 bases and J gave up 2 bases, with 22 bases separating them. For the CDR3, the DNA is TGCAGTGCTAGAACCGGGACACGGATTTGGACGCGCAATCAGCCCCAGCATTTT. This translates into CSARTGTRIWTRNQPQHF.

There are many counts of this clonotype. CDR3 nucleotide sequence: TGTGCCAGCAGTCCATTATCCCCCAATGAGCAGTTCTTC. Translated: CASSPLSPNEQFF. The chain combines TRBV27 with TRBJ2-1; D remains unclear. V lost 5 bases and J lost 6, with 11 bases in between. Looked up from germline, CDR1 is MNHEY and CDR2 is SMNVEV (reference sequence). The CDR3 is 13 amino acids.

This clonotype was seen only a few times. The chain combines TRBV19 with TRBJ2-4; maybe TRBD2 (5 bases). Germline lookup yields CDR1 LNHDA and CDR2 SQIVND (reference sequence). The CDR3 contains 15 residues. The ends were cut back, 2 bases at V and 0 bases at J, with 8 bases in the middle. CDR3 nucleotides: TGTGCCAGTAGTATATTTGAGGGAGCCAAAAACATTCAGTACTTC. As protein: CASSIFEGAKNIQYF.

Turning to this clonotype: A much larger clone lies a single base off, so this may be a read error. This rearrangement joins TRBV19 to TRBJ2-3, with 7 bases fitting TRBD2. Germline loops: CDR1 LNHDA, CDR2 SQIVND (reference sequence). The CDR3 sequence is 13 residues long. The CDR3 DNA follows: TGTTCCAGTAGTCGCGGGAGTTTGGATACGCAGTATTTT. It specifies CSSSRGSLDTQYF.

This clonotype appeared many times. The chain combines TRBV19 with TRBJ2-1, with TRBD2 matching over 12 bases. The CDR3 is 15 amino acids. The germline CDR1 and CDR2 sequences are LNHDA and SQIVND (reference sequence). V dropped 5 bases and J dropped 4; count of bases not matched to a gene: 3. The CDR3 sequence is CASSLAGGKYNEQFF. CDR3 nucleotide sequence: TGTGCCAGTAGTCTAGCGGGAGGGAAATACAATGAGCAGTTCTTC.

This clonotype was recorded at least ten times. This chain links TRBV7-8 with TRBJ2-1; D call uncertain. The germline gives CDR1 SGHVS, CDR2 FQNEAQ. The length of the CDR3 is 16 residues. V lost 7 bases and J lost 4, with 20 bases in between. The CDR3 nucleotides are TGTGCCAGCACCCTTTCGAGTCTTAGGGTTTACAATGAGCAGTTCTTC. Translation gives CASTLSSLRVYNEQFF.

This clonotype was counted between two and nine times. The chain uses TRBV5-1 and TRBJ2-1; TRBD1 might be the D (6 bases). The V and J ends lost 0 bases and 5 bases respectively, with 15 bases between them. There are 16 residues in the CDR3. Germline V gene sequence: CDR1 SGHRS, CDR2 YFSETQ. This CDR3 reads CASSLEPGRGHNEQFF. CDR3 DNA: TGCGCCAGCAGCTTGGAGCCTGGCAGGGGCCACAATGAGCAGTTCTTC.

This clonotype occurred many times. At one boundary the junction diverges from the germline segment, which might be a read error. This chain links TRBV3-1 with TRBJ2-1, with 12 bases aligning to TRBD2. The CDR3 is 14 amino acids. Germline V lookup: CDR1 LGHDT, CDR2 YNNKEL (reference sequence). CDR3 sequence (DNA): TGCGCCAGCAGCCGACTAGCGGGAGACAATGAGCAGTTCTTC. Translated: CASSRLAGDNEQFF.

Ten or more counts support this clonotype. J is TRBJ2-1 and V is TRBV28; D possibly uses TRBD1 or TRBD2 (5 bases each). Deletions cut 2 bases from V and 4 bases from J, with 9 bases between. The CDR3 covers 14 residues. The germline V gene has CDR1 MDHEN and CDR2 SYDVKM. CDR3 residues: CASSLGDLYNEQFF. CDR3 nucleotides: TGTGCCAGCAGTTTAGGGGACCTGTACAATGAGCAGTTCTTC.

This clonotype showed up many times. The gene calls are TRBV5-6 and TRBJ1-2; weak D call: TRBD1 (6 bases). V lost 4 bases and J 8 bases, leaving 27 bases between the germline ends. The germline V gene has CDR1 SGHDT and CDR2 YYEEEE. The length of the CDR3 is 17 residues. In nucleotides, the CDR3 is TGTGCCAGCAGCCCTCAATATTATTCACAGGGTGAGAGAGGCTACACCTTC. As protein: CASSPQYYSQGERGYTF.